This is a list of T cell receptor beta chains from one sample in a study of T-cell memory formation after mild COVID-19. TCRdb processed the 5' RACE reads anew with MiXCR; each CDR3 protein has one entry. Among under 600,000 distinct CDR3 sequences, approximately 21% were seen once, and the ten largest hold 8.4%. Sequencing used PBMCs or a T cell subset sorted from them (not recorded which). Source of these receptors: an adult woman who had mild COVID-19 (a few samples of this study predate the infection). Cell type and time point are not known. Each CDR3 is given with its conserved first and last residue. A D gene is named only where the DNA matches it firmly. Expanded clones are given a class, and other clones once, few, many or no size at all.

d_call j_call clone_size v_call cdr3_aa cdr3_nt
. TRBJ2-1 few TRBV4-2 CASSQGGTRGGINEQFF TGTGCCAGCAGCCAAGGAGGGACAAGGGGGGGGATCAATGAGCAGTTCTTC
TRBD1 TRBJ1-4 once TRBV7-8 CASSLSFRGDEKLFF TGTGCCAGCAGCTTATCGTTCAGGGGGGACGAAAAACTGTTTTTT
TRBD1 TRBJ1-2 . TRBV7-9 CASSSQGASGYTF TGTGCCAGCAGCTCACAGGGGGCCTCAGGCTACACCTTC
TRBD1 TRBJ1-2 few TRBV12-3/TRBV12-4 CASRGTGSYGYTF TGTGCCAGCAGAGGGACAGGCAGCTATGGCTACACCTTC
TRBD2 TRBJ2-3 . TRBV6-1 CASRHSGFETDTQYF TGTGCCAGCAGACATAGCGGGTTTGAGACAGATACGCAGTATTTT
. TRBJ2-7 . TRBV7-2 CASSLAAGTAEGEQYF TGTGCCAGCAGCTTAGCGGCCGGGACTGCTGAGGGAGAGCAGTACTTC
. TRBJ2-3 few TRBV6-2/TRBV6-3 CASSWSGPTDTQYF TGTGCCAGCAGTTGGAGCGGTCCCACAGATACGCAGTATTTT
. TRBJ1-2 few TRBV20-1 CSARDHKGKGYGYTF TGCAGTGCTAGAGATCACAAGGGGAAGGGCTATGGCTACACCTTC
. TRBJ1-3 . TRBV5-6 CASSLGPGTSGNTIYF TGTGCCAGCAGCTTGGGCCCCGGGACCTCTGGAAACACCATATATTTT
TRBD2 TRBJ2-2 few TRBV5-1 CASRSGGDNTGELFF TGCGCCAGTCGTAGCGGGGGGGACAACACCGGGGAGCTGTTTTTT
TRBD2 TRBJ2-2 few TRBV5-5 CASSPRGGYTGELFF TGTGCCAGCAGCCCTCGGGGGGGTTACACCGGGGAGCTGTTTTTT
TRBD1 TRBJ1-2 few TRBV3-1 CASSHRGHGYTF TGTGCCAGCAGCCACAGGGGGCATGGCTACACCTTC
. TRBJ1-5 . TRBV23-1 CASSQSIDAYSNQPQHF TGCGCCAGCAGTCAATCGATAGACGCATATAGCAATCAGCCCCAGCATTTT
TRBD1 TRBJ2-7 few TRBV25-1 CASSELRQGSYEQYF TGTGCCAGCAGTGAACTGCGACAGGGATCGTACGAGCAGTACTTC
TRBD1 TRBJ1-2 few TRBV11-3 CASSSRTGSGYTF TGTGCCAGCAGCTCTCGGACAGGGAGCGGCTACACCTTC
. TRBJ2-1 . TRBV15 CATSRVATGSNEQFF TGTGCCACCAGCAGAGTCGCAACAGGGTCCAATGAGCAGTTCTTC
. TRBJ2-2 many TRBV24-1 CATSDLQGSSKNAGELFF TGTGCCACCAGTGATTTGCAAGGTAGTAGCAAGAACGCCGGGGAGCTGTTTTTT
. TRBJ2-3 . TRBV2 CASSALDSRSADTQYF TGTGCCAGCAGCGCCCTGGACAGCCGGTCGGCGGATACGCAGTATTTT
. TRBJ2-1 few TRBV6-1 CANRRWPKDYNEQFF TGTGCCAACCGACGGTGGCCCAAGGATTACAATGAGCAGTTCTTC
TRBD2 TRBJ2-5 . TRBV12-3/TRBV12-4 CASSYPSPGGLTQYF TGTGCCAGCAGTTATCCGAGTCCGGGGGGTCTCACCCAGTACTTC
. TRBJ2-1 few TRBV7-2 CASSLHSGTYNEQFF TGTGCCAGCAGCCTCCATAGCGGTACCTACAATGAGCAGTTCTTC
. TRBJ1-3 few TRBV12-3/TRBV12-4 CASSPRGGNSISGNTIYF TGTGCCAGCAGTCCCCGTGGGGGTAACAGTATCTCTGGAAACACCATATATTTT
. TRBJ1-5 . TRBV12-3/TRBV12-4 CASSLEGVSNQPQHF TGTGCCAGCAGCTTAGAGGGGGTTAGCAATCAGCCCCAGCATTTT
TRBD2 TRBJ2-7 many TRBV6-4 CASSQGLAPSYEQYF TGTGCCAGCAGTCAGGGACTAGCGCCTTCCTACGAGCAGTACTTC
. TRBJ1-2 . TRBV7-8 CASSLGSPWGDGYTF TGTGCCAGCAGCTTAGGCAGTCCGTGGGGCGATGGCTACACCTTC
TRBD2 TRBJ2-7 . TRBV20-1 CSASRTSGSPYEQYF TGCAGTGCTTCCCGGACTAGCGGGAGCCCCTACGAGCAGTACTTC